This T cell receptor (beta chain) comes out of a study of technical replicates of blood from four donors. Germline values: CDR1 LNHNV, CDR2 YYDKDF (reference sequence). Deletions cut 1 base from V and 8 bases from J, with 6 bases between. The CDR3 has 12 amino acids. Produced via immunoSEQ multiplex PCR; TCRdb's table is partial and in-frame only. The repertoire consists of approximately 59,000 clones, with 75% to 90% occurring once and the leading ten covering approximately 4.8%. This receptor was taken from a human donor in good health. Some clones in this sample may be carry-over from other donors' samples. The sequencing input was PBMCs. The chain carries TRBV15 and TRBJ2-1; a possible D gene is TRBD1 (5 bases). The DNA of the CDR3 is TGTGCCACCAGCAGAGGGGGCGATGAGCAGTTCTTC. The encoded protein is CATSRGGDEQFF.